Sequencing of this T cell receptor beta chain was carried out in a study of T cell responses to AZD1222 COVID-19 vaccine. Study conclusions and caveats: In a largely white British group with more females than males, clonal diversity was possibly underestimated.

The V gene's germline CDR1 is SGHNT and CDR2 YYREEE (reference sequence). V trimming: 4 bases; J trimming: 0 bases; junction bases outside the gene matches: 6. The CDR3 sequence is 19 residues long. TCRdb's copy holds only in-frame clones and misses some; the assay was immunoSEQ multiplex PCR. The sample shows under 200,000 clones, about 91% of them seen only once. A word on this clone: What it binds is not known.

V is TRBV5-4 and J is TRBJ2-6; 14 bases are shared with TRBD2. This receptor was taken from an adult who received the AZD1222 COVID-19 vaccine. Specimen: peripheral blood, collected 28 days after the second AZD1222 dose. The CDR3 spells CASSKGLAGADSGANVLTF. CDR3 coding DNA: TGTGCCAGCAGCAAGGGACTAGCGGGAGCTGACTCTGGGGCCAACGTCCTGACTTTC.